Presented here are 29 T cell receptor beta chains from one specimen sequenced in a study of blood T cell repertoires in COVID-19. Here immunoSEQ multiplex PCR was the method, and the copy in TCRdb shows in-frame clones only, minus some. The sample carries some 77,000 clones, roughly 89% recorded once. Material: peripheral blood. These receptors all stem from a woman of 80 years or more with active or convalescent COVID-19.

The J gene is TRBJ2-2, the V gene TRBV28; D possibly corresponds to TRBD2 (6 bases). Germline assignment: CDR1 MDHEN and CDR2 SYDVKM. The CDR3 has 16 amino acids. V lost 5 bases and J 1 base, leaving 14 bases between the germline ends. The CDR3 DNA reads TGTGCCAGCAGTGAGGGGATAGCGGAGAACACCGGGGAGCTGTTTTTT. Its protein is CASSEGIAENTGELFF.

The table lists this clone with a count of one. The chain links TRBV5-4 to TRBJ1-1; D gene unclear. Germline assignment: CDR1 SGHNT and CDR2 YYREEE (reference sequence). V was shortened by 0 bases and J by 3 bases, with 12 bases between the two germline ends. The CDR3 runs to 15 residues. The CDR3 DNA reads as TGTGCCAGCAGCTTGGGCCTAGATCTGTACACTGAAGCTTTCTTT. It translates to CASSLGLDLYTEAFF.

The CDR3 nucleotides read TGTGCCAGCAGCGCATACAGGGTCGTTGATTCACCCCTCCACTTT. It encodes CASSAYRVVDSPLHF. The chain carries TRBV9 and TRBJ1-6; tentative D call: TRBD1 (6 bases). CDR3 size: 15 residues. Trimming pared 3 bases from V and 8 bases from J, leaving 15 bases between. CDR1 SGDLS and CDR2 YYNGEE come from the germline V gene.

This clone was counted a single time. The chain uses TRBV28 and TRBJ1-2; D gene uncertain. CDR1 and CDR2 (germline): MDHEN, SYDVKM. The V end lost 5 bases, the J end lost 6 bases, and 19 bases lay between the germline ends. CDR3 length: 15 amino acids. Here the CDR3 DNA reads TGTGCCAGCAGTAATACCCCCGGGGAGGTTAATGGCTACACCTTC. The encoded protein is CASSNTPGEVNGYTF.

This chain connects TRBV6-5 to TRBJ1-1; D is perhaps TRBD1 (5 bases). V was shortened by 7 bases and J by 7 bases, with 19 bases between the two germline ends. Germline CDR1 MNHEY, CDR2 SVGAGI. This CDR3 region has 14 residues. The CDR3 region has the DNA TGTGCCAGCATAGGCGGGGCCGCCACTTTTGAAGCTTTCTTT. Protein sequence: CASIGGAATFEAFF.

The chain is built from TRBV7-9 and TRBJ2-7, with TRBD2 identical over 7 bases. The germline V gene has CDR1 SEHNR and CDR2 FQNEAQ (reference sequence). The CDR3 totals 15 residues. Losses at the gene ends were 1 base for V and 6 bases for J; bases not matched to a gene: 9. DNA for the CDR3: TGTGCCAGCAGCTTAGGTGGGGGAGGGCCGAGCGAGCAGTACTTC. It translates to CASSLGGGGPSEQYF.

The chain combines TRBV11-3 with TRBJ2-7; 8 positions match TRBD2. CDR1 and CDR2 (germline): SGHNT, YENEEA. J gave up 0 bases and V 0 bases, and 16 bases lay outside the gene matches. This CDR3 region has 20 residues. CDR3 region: CASSLDHVGGGTVGSYEQYF. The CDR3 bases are TGTGCCAGCAGCTTAGATCATGTAGGCGGGGGGACTGTCGGCTCCTACGAGCAGTACTTC.

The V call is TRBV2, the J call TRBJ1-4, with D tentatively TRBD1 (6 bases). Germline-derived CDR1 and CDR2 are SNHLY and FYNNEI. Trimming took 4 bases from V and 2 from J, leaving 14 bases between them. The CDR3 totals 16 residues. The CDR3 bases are TGTGCCAGCAGTGTCACAGGGTTGGGGACTAATGAAAAACTGTTTTTT. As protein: CASSVTGLGTNEKLFF.

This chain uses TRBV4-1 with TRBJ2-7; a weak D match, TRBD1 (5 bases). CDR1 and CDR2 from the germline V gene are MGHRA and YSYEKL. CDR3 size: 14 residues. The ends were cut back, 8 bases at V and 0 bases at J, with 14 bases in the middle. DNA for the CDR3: TGCGCCAGCTCCCCAGGGCGTAACTCCTACGAGCAGTACTTC. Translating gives CASSPGRNSYEQYF.

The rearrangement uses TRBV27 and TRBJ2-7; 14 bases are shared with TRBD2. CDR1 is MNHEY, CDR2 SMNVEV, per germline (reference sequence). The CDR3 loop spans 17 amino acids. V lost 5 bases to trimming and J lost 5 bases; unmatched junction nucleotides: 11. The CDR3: CASSPSRLAGGYHEQYF. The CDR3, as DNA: TGTGCCAGCAGTCCGTCCCGACTAGCGGGAGGGTACCACGAGCAGTACTTC.

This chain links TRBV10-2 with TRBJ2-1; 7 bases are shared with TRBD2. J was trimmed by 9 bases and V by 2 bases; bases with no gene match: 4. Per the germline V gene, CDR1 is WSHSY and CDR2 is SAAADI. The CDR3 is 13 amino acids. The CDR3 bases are TGCGCCAGCAGTGAGAATTTAGCGGGTGAGCAGTTCTTC. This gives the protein CASSENLAGEQFF.

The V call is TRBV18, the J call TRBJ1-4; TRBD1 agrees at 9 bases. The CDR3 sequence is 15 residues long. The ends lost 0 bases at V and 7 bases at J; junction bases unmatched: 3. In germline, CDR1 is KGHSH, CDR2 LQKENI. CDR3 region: CASSPPLTGGEKLFF. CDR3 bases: TGTGCCAGCTCACCACCGCTGACAGGGGGTGAAAAACTGTTTTTT.

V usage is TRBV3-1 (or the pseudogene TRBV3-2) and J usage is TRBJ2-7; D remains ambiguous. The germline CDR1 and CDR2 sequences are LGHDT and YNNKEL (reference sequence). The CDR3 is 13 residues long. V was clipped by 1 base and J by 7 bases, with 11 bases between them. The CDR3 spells CASSQGSSREQYF. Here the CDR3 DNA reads TGTGCCAGCAGCCAAGGATCGTCGAGGGAGCAGTACTTC.

The chain's CDR3 is CASSRDRAGTDTQYF. CDR3 in DNA: TGTGCCAGCAGCCGGGACAGGGCTGGCACAGATACGCAGTATTTT. J is TRBJ2-3 and V is TRBV7-9, with TRBD1 identical over 9 bases. The V gene's germline CDR1 is SEHNR and CDR2 FQNEAQ (reference sequence). This CDR3 is built from 15 residues. J gave up 1 base and V 5 bases, and 4 bases lay outside the gene matches.

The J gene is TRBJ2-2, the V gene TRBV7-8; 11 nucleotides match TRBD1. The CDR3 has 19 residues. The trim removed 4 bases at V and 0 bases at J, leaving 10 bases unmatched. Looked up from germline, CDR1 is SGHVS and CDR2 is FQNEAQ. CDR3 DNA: TGTGCCAGCAGCTCACGGGACAGGGGGATGTTCGCGAACACCGGGGAGCTGTTTTTT. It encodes CASSSRDRGMFANTGELFF.

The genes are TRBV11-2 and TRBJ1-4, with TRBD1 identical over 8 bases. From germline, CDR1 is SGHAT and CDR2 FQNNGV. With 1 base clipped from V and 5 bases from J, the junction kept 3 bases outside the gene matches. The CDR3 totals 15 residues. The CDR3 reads CASSLAGQANEKLFF. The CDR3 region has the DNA TGTGCCAGCAGCTTAGCGGGACAGGCCAATGAAAAACTGTTTTTT.

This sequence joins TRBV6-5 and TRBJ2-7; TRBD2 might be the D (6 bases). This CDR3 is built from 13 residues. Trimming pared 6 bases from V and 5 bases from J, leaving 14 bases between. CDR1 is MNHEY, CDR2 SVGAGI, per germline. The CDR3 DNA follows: TGTGCCAGCAGGAATGCGGGAAACCACGAGCAGTACTTC. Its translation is CASRNAGNHEQYF.

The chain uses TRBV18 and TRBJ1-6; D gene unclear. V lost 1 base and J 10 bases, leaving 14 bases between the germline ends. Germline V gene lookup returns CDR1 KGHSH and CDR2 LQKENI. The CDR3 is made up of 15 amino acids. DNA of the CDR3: TGTGCCAGCTCACCACTGGGAGATATCAGATCACCCCTCCACTTT. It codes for CASSPLGDIRSPLHF.

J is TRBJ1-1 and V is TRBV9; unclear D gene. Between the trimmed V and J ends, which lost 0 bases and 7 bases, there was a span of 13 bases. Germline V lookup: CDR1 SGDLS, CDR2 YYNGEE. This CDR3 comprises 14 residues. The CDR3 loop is CASSVAAGVGEAFF. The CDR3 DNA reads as TGTGCCAGCAGCGTAGCGGCGGGAGTGGGTGAAGCTTTCTTT.

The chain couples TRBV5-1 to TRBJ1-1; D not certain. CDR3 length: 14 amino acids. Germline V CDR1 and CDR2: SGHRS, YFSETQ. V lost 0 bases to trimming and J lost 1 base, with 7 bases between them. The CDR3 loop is CASSLAPGNTEAFF. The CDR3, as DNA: TGCGCCAGCAGCTTGGCCCCAGGGAACACTGAAGCTTTCTTT.

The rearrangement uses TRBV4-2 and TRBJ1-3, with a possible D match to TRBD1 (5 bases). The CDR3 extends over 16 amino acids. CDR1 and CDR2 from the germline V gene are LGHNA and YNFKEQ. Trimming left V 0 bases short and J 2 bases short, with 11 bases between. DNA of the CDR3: TGTGCCAGCAGCCAAGATGTGTCAGGGACTGGAAACACCATATATTTT. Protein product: CASSQDVSGTGNTIYF.

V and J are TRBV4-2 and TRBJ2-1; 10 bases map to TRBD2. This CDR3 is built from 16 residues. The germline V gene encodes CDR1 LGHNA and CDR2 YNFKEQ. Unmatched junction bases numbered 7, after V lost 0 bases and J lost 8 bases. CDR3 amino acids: CASSQDWLAGDDEQFF. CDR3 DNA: TGTGCCAGCAGCCAAGACTGGCTAGCGGGGGACGATGAGCAGTTCTTC.

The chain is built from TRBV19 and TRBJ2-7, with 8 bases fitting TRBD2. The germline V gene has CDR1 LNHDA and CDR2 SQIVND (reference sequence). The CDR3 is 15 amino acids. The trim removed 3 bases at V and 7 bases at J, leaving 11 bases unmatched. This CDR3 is CASSITVGLGGEQYF. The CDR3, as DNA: TGTGCCAGTAGTATTACAGTGGGACTAGGTGGTGAGCAGTACTTC.

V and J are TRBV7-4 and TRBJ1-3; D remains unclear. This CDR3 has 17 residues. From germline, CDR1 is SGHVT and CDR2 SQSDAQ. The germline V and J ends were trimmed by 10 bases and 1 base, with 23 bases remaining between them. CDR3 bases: TGTGCCACTAATACACAAAAAAAAGACACGTCTGGAAACACCATATATTTT. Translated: CATNTQKKDTSGNTIYF.

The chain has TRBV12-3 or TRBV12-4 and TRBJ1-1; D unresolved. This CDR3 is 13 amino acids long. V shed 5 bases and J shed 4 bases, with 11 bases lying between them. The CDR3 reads CASSVGAPTEAFF. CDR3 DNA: TGTGCCAGCAGTGTAGGCGCCCCCACTGAAGCTTTCTTT.

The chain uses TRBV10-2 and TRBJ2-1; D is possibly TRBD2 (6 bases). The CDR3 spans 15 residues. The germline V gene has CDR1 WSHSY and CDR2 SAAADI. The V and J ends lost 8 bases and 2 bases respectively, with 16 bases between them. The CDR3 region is CASGAGSSAYNEQFF. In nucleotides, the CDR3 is TGCGCCAGCGGGGCGGGGTCCTCCGCCTACAATGAGCAGTTCTTC.

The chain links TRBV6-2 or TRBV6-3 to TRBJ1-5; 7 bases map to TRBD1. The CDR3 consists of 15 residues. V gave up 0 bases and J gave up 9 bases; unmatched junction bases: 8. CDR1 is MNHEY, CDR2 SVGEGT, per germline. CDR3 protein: CASSYSGTASPPQHF. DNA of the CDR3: TGTGCCAGCAGTTACTCGGGGACAGCCTCTCCGCCCCAGCATTTT.

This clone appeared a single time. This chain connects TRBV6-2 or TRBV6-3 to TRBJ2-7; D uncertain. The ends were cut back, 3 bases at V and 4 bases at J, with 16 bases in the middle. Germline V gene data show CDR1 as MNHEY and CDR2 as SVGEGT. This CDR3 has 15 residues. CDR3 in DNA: TGTGCCAGCAGTTATTCCACCTACAGCTCTTACGAGCAGTACTTC. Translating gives CASSYSTYSSYEQYF.

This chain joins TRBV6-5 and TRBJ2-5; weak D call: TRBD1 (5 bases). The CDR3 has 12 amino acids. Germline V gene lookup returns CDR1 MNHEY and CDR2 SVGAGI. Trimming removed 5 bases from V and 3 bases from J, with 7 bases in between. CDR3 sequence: CASSPREETQYF. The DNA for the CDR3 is TGTGCCAGCAGTCCCAGGGAAGAGACCCAGTACTTC.